Listed below are T cell receptor beta chains from one sample, sequenced in a study of PD-L1 blockade in urothelial cancer. Produced via immunoSEQ multiplex PCR; TCRdb's table is partial and in-frame only. Among around 30,000 clones listed, around 84% were seen once. The source material was PBMCs, sampled around atezolizumab (anti-PD-L1) treatment. Receptors were obtained from a man between 70 and 80 years old with urothelial cancer. Both conserved end residues are part of each CDR3. The order of the fields is clone size, CDR3 length, V gene, J gene, D gene, CDR3 DNA, CDR3 protein. A D gene is named only where the DNA matches it firmly. Clone size is given for some rows only: seen once, a few or many times, or a class if the clone is expanded.

abundance: .; len: 14; v_gene: TRBV6-4; j_gene: TRBJ1-2; d_gene: .; CDR3nt: TGTGCCAGCAGTGACTCGGGAGTATCAAGGGGCTACACCTTC; CDR3aa: CASSDSGVSRGYTF
abundance: .; len: 16; v_gene: TRBV6-1; j_gene: TRBJ1-1; d_gene: TRBD1; CDR3nt: TGTGCCAGCAGTGCATGGGACAGGGGGATTCCCACTGAAGCTTTCTTT; CDR3aa: CASSAWDRGIPTEAFF
abundance: .; len: 14; v_gene: TRBV5-4; j_gene: TRBJ2-1; d_gene: .; CDR3nt: TGTGCCAGCAGCTACCCTAGCTTAAGCGATGAGCAGTTCTTC; CDR3aa: CASSYPSLSDEQFF
abundance: .; len: 15; v_gene: TRBV7-2; j_gene: TRBJ2-3; d_gene: .; CDR3nt: TGTGCCAGCAGCTTAGCGACAGTGGGGTCAGATACGCAGTATTTT; CDR3aa: CASSLATVGSDTQYF
abundance: once; len: 13; v_gene: TRBV5-8; j_gene: TRBJ2-1; d_gene: .; CDR3nt: TGTGCCAGCGAGACCCTGGCCTCGAGGGAGCAGTTCTTC; CDR3aa: CASETLASREQFF
abundance: .; len: 13; v_gene: TRBV7-8; j_gene: TRBJ2-2; d_gene: TRBD1; CDR3nt: TGTGCCAGCAGACAGGGGACGAGCGGGGAGCTGTTTTTT; CDR3aa: CASRQGTSGELFF
abundance: .; len: 14; v_gene: TRBV7-8; j_gene: TRBJ1-2; d_gene: .; CDR3nt: TGTGCCAGCAGCTTAGTAGTAGGACAAGGCGGCTACACCTTC; CDR3aa: CASSLVVGQGGYTF
abundance: .; len: 15; v_gene: TRBV2; j_gene: TRBJ1-2; d_gene: .; CDR3nt: TGTGCCAGCAGTTTCAGGGGCGAGGCTAACTATGGCTACACCTTC; CDR3aa: CASSFRGEANYGYTF
abundance: .; len: 13; v_gene: TRBV6-1; j_gene: TRBJ2-1; d_gene: TRBD1; CDR3nt: TGTGCCAGCAACGGCCAGGGGGTTTATGAGCAGTTCTTC; CDR3aa: CASNGQGVYEQFF
abundance: .; len: 20; v_gene: TRBV2; j_gene: TRBJ2-7; d_gene: TRBD1; CDR3nt: TGTGCCAGCAGCGTAAACCCGGGACATAACCCGGGACAGACCTCCTACGAGCAGTACTTC; CDR3aa: CASSVNPGHNPGQTSYEQYF
abundance: .; len: 14; v_gene: TRBV9; j_gene: TRBJ1-4; d_gene: .; CDR3nt: TGTGCCAGCAGTCCCGACTCTCTGGCAGAAAAACTGTTTTTT; CDR3aa: CASSPDSLAEKLFF
abundance: .; len: 14; v_gene: TRBV7-2; j_gene: TRBJ2-5; d_gene: TRBD1; CDR3nt: TGTGCCAGCAGCTCGGGACAGGGGCAAGAGACCCAGTACTTC; CDR3aa: CASSSGQGQETQYF